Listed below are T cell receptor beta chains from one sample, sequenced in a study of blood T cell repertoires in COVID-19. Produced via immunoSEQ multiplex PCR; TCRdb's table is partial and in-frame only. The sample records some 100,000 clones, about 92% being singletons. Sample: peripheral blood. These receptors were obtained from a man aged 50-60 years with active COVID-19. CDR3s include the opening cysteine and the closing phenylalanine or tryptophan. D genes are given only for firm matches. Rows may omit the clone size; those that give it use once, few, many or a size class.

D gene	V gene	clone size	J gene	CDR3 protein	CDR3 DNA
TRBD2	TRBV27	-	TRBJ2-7	CASSSWTSGKDEQYF	TGTGCCAGCAGTTCCTGGACTAGCGGGAAGGACGAGCAGTACTTC
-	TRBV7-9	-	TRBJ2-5	CASSFDGRETQYF	TGTGCCAGCAGCTTTGATGGGAGGGAGACCCAGTACTTC
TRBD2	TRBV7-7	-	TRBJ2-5	CASSPGAGLARETQYF	TGTGCCAGCAGCCCCGGCGCGGGACTAGCGAGGGAGACCCAGTACTTC
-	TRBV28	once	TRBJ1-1	CASKPSNTEAFF	TGTGCCAGCAAGCCCTCGAACACTGAAGCTTTCTTT
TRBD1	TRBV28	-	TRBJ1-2	CASSSHGTGSGYTF	TGTGCCAGCAGTTCGCACGGGACAGGGTCTGGCTACACCTTC
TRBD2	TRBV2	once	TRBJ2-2	CASTGTSGTTGELFF	TGTGCCAGCACGGGGACTAGCGGGACGACCGGGGAGCTGTTTTTT
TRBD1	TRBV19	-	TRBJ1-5	CASKGQGDQPQHF	TGTGCCAGTAAGGGACAGGGGGATCAGCCCCAGCATTTT
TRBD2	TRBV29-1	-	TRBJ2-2	CSGKLAGGPRTGELFF	TGCAGCGGCAAACTAGCGGGAGGCCCGAGGACCGGGGAGCTGTTTTTT
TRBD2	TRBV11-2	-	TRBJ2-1	CASTSVAGYNNEQFF	TGTGCCAGCACCTCAGTAGCGGGTTACAACAATGAGCAGTTCTTC
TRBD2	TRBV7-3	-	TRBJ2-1	CASSLTSDSSYNEQFF	TGTGCCAGCAGCCTAACTAGCGATAGCTCCTACAATGAGCAGTTCTTC
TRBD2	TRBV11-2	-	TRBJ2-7	CASSYSGNPYEQYF	TGTGCCAGCAGCTATAGCGGGAACCCCTACGAGCAGTACTTC
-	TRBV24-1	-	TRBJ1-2	CATSEGTEGFYGYTF	TGTGCCACCAGTGAGGGGACGGAGGGATTTTATGGCTACACCTTC
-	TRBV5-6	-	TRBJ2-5	CASSLGRLETQYF	TGTGCCAGCAGCTTGGGTAGACTCGAGACCCAGTACTTC
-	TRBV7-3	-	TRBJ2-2	CASSERIARFGTNTGELFF	TGTGCCAGCAGCGAGCGGATTGCGAGGTTCGGTACGAACACCGGGGAGCTGTTTTTT
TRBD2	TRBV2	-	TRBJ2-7	CASSGDYYEQYF	TGTGCCAGCAGCGGGGACTACTACGAGCAGTACTTC
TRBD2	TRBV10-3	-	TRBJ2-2	CAISESGTSGSRELFF	TGTGCCATCAGTGAGTCTGGGACTAGCGGGAGCAGGGAGCTGTTTTTT
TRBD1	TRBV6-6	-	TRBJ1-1	CASSTQGANSRAFF	TGTGCCAGCAGTACCCAGGGGGCAAACTCACGAGCTTTCTTT
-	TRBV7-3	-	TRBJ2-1	CASSLRAANYNEQFF	TGTGCCAGCAGCTTACGCGCGGCCAACTACAATGAGCAGTTCTTC
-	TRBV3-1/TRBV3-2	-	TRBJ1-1	CASSQAPSKAFF	TGTGCCAGCAGCCAAGCCCCTAGCAAAGCTTTCTTT
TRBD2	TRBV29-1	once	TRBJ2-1	CSAPRAGGSYNEQFF	TGCAGCGCCCCTAGAGCGGGAGGGTCCTACAATGAGCAGTTCTTC
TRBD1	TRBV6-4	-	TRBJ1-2	CASSPGEEAGGLGYTF	TGTGCCAGCAGTCCCGGGGAGGAGGCAGGGGGCCTTGGCTACACCTTC
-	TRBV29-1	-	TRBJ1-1	CSLTRGGVNTEAFF	TGCAGTTTGACACGGGGGGGAGTGAACACTGAAGCTTTCTTT
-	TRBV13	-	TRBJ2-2	CASSPNRAASGELFF	TGTGCCAGCAGCCCTAACAGGGCGGCGAGCGGGGAGCTGTTTTTT
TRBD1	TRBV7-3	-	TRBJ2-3	CASSPRGRNSLGTQYF	TGTGCCAGCAGCCCAAGGGGGCGGAACTCCTTGGGTACGCAGTATTTT
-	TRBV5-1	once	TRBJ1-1	CASSSGVANTEAFF	TGCGCCAGCAGCTCAGGGGTTGCGAACACTGAAGCTTTCTTT
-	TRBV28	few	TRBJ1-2	CASSTTSVGGDGYTF	TGTGCCAGCAGTACCACCAGTGTCGGGGGAGATGGCTACACCTTC
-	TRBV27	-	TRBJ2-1	CASRRGPYNEQFF	TGTGCCAGCAGGCGGGGCCCCTACAATGAGCAGTTCTTC
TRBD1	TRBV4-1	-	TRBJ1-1	CASSPHPDRLKQSDTEAFF	TGCGCCAGCAGCCCTCACCCGGACAGGCTGAAGCAATCGGACACTGAAGCTTTCTTT
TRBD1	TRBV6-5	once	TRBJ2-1	CATSRGQGANEQFF	TGTGCCACCAGCAGGGGACAGGGTGCCAATGAGCAGTTCTTC
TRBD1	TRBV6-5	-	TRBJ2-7	CASRADRGRGEQYF	TGTGCCAGCAGAGCTGACAGGGGTAGAGGCGAGCAGTACTTC
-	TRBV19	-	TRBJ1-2	CASGWEGRYGYTF	TGTGCCAGTGGGTGGGAGGGTAGGTATGGCTACACCTTC
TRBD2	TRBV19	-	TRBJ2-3	CASSARLAGTTDTQYF	TGTGCCAGTAGTGCGAGACTAGCGGGGACTACAGATACGCAGTATTTT
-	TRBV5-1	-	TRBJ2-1	CASSLSLITGNPREQFF	TGCGCCAGCAGCTTGTCCCTTATAACAGGGAATCCTAGGGAGCAGTTCTTC
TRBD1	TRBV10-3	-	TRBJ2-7	CAISPGTGFLTSYEQYF	TGTGCCATCAGTCCCGGGACAGGATTTCTTACCTCCTACGAGCAGTACTTC
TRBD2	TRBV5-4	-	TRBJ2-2	CASSISGRGTGELFF	TGTGCCAGCAGCATTAGCGGGAGGGGAACCGGGGAGCTGTTTTTT
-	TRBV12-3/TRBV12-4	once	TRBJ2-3	CASSARVFGTQYF	TGTGCCAGCAGTGCCAGGGTTTTTGGGACGCAGTATTTT
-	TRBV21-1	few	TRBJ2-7	CASIPGTGGYEQYF	TGTGCCAGCATACCGGGGACAGGGGGCTACGAGCAGTACTTC
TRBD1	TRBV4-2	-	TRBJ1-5	CASSQGRNRGLDQPQHF	TGTGCCAGCAGCCAAGGAAGAAACAGGGGGCTGGATCAGCCCCAGCATTTT
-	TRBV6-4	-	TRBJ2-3	CASSDSFRSTDTQYF	TGTGCCAGCAGTGACTCTTTTCGGAGCACAGATACGCAGTATTTT
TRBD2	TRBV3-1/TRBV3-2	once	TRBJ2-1	CASSQAGSGRNNEQFF	TGTGCCAGCAGCCAGGCAGGGAGCGGGAGAAACAATGAGCAGTTCTTC
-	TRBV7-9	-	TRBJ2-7	CASSLVAFDEQYF	TGTGCCAGCAGCTTAGTGGCCTTCGACGAGCAGTACTTC
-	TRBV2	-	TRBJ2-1	CASSERGTYYNEQFF	TGTGCCAGCAGTGAAAGGGGGACGTACTACAATGAGCAGTTCTTC
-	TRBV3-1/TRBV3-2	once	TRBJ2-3	CASSQQGRTDTQYF	TGTGCCAGCAGCCAACAGGGCCGCACAGATACGCAGTATTTT
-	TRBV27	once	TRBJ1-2	CASSFRQGGYGYTF	TGTGCCAGCAGTTTCCGGCAGGGTGGATATGGCTACACCTTC
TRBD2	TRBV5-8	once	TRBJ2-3	CASRRGGGPDTQYF	TGTGCCAGCCGGCGAGGCGGGGGGCCAGATACGCAGTATTTT
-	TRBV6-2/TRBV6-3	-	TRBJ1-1	CASSSGYFVSDTEAFF	TGTGCCAGCAGTTCAGGGTATTTTGTCTCGGACACTGAAGCTTTCTTT
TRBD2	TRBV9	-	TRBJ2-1	CASSARTSADNEQFF	TGTGCCAGCAGCGCTCGGACTAGCGCGGACAATGAGCAGTTCTTC
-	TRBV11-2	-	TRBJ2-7	CASSLDLNSYEQYF	TGTGCCAGCAGTTTGGACTTAAATTCCTACGAGCAGTACTTC
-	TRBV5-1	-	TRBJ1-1	CASSLTGNTEAFF	TGCGCCAGCAGCTTGACAGGGAACACTGAAGCTTTCTTT
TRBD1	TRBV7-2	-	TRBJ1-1	CASSLASQGVPAFF	TGTGCCAGCAGCTTAGCCTCCCAGGGGGTTCCGGCTTTCTTT
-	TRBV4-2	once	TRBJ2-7	CASSQETDRRGEQYF	TGTGCCAGCAGCCAAGAGACAGACCGGCGGGGCGAGCAGTACTTC
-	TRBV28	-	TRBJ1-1	CASSPPASTGTEAFF	TGTGCCAGCAGTCCCCCGGCATCTACGGGGACTGAAGCTTTCTTT
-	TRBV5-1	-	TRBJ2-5	CASSLEGRETQYF	TGCGCCAGCAGCTTGGAGGGGAGGGAGACCCAGTACTTC
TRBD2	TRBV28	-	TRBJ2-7	CASMALASSYEQYF	TGTGCCAGCATGGCACTAGCGAGCTCCTACGAGCAGTACTTC
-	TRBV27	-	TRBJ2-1	CASSFKQGSYNEQFF	TGTGCCAGCAGTTTCAAACAGGGCTCCTACAATGAGCAGTTCTTC
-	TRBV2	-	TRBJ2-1	CASSGQAYNEQFF	TGTGCCAGCAGTGGTCAAGCGTACAATGAGCAGTTCTTC
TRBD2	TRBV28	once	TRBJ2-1	CASTYGLADINEQFF	TGTGCCAGCACCTACGGACTAGCGGATATCAATGAGCAGTTCTTC
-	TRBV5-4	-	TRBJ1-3	CASSKAIENTIYF	TGTGCCAGCAGCAAAGCCATCGAAAACACCATATATTTT
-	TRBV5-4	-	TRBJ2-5	CASSPPGDQETQYF	TGTGCCAGCAGCCCACCAGGGGACCAAGAGACCCAGTACTTC
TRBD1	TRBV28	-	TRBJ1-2	CASRGTGQNYGYTF	TGTGCCAGCAGGGGAACGGGACAGAACTATGGCTACACCTTC